What follows are 10 T cell receptor beta chains derived from one specimen sequenced in a study of shared clonotypes between healthy human individuals. Assay used: immunoSEQ multiplex PCR; TCRdb lists only in-frame clones, some missing. The sample carries around 2.5 million clones, under 95% recorded once. The material sequenced was naive CD4+ T cells from PBMCs. Subset specified: CD45RA+ positively selected. All receptors come from a man between 18 and 35 years old in good health. Some clones in this sample may be carry-over from other donors' samples.

The chain recombines TRBV4-1 with TRBJ2-5; 7 bases are shared with TRBD1. With V trimmed by 4 bases and J by 4 bases, 6 bases remained unmatched. The CDR3 loop spans 14 amino acids. Germline CDR1 MGHRA, CDR2 YSYEKL. This chain's CDR3 is CASSPLGGGETQYF. DNA of the CDR3: TGCGCCAGCAGCCCCTTAGGGGGCGGAGAGACCCAGTACTTC.

This chain links TRBV6-6 with TRBJ2-2; D gene unclear. V lost 0 bases and J 7 bases, leaving 6 bases between the germline ends. The CDR3 covers 13 residues. Per the germline V gene, CDR1 is MNHNY and CDR2 is SVGAGI (reference sequence). CDR3 residues: CASSYSTRGELFF. The CDR3 DNA reads TGTGCCAGCAGTTACTCGACCCGCGGGGAGCTGTTTTTT.

Points on this clone: This specimen includes other DNA sequences encoding the same CDR3. The J gene is TRBJ1-5, the V gene TRBV6-1; TRBD1 might be the D (5 bases). This CDR3 comprises 12 residues. The germline gives CDR1 MNHNS, CDR2 SASEGT. V shed 8 bases and J shed 2 bases, with 7 bases lying between them. CDR3 amino acids: CASGGGNQPQHF. The DNA for the CDR3 is TGTGCCAGCGGGGGGGGCAATCAGCCCCAGCATTTT.

The chain employs TRBV30 and TRBJ2-3; a possible D gene is TRBD2 (6 bases). The CDR3 loop spans 15 amino acids. The V gene's germline CDR1 is GTSNPN and CDR2 SVGIG (reference sequence). Trimming cost V 0 bases and J 3 bases, with 13 bases left between them. DNA of the CDR3: TGTGCCTGGAGTGTTCGGGGGAGATCAACAGATACGCAGTATTTT. This sequence encodes CAWSVRGRSTDTQYF.

This clone was picked up a small number of times. V and J are TRBV5-1 and TRBJ1-1; D is undetermined. In germline, CDR1 is SGHRS, CDR2 YFSETQ. CDR3 size: 13 residues. The V end lost 0 bases, the J end lost 4 bases, and 7 bases lay between the germline ends. For the CDR3, the DNA is TGCGCCAGCAGCTTGGGGGTCCCCACTGAAGCTTTCTTT. It codes for CASSLGVPTEAFF.

The chain has TRBV6-5 and TRBJ1-3; weak D call: TRBD1 (6 bases). V gave up 6 bases and J gave up 7 bases, with 16 bases separating them. The CDR3 covers 14 residues. The germline V gene encodes CDR1 MNHEY and CDR2 SVGAGI. The CDR3 protein is CASRPPGAGNTIYF. The CDR3 region has the DNA TGTGCCAGCAGGCCTCCGGGGGCAGGGAACACCATATATTTT.

As regards this clone: This same CDR3 is encoded by further DNA sequences in the sample. The chain carries TRBV9 and TRBJ2-1; D ambiguous. Trimming left V 2 bases short and J 0 bases short, with 9 bases between. In germline, CDR1 is SGDLS, CDR2 YYNGEE. This CDR3 has 15 residues. The chain's CDR3 is CASSVGVGSYNEQFF. As DNA, the CDR3 is TGTGCCAGCAGCGTTGGGGTAGGCTCCTACAATGAGCAGTTCTTC.

This clone was counted only a few times. The chain uses TRBV30 and TRBJ1-1, with D possibly being TRBD1 (5 bases). Germline V gene sequence: CDR1 GTSNPN, CDR2 SVGIG (reference sequence). V was pared by 2 bases and J by 4 bases, with 11 bases between. This CDR3 spans 13 amino acids. This CDR3 reads CAWSLGDGTEAFF. The CDR3, as DNA: TGTGCCTGGAGTTTAGGGGACGGCACTGAAGCTTTCTTT. Full variable domain (rest looked up from reference TRBV30 and TRBJ1-1): SQTIHQWPATLVQPVGSPLSLECTVEGTSNPNLYWYRQAAGRGLQLLFYSVGIGQISSEVPQNLSASRPQDRQFILSSKKLLLSDSGFYLCAWSLGDGTEAFFGQGTRLTVV.

The V gene is TRBV6-5, the J gene TRBJ2-7; maybe TRBD1 (7 bases). CDR3 length equals 12 residues. The germline gives CDR1 MNHEY, CDR2 SVGAGI. The V end was cut by 8 bases, the J end by 3 bases, with 11 bases between. DNA for the CDR3: TGTGCCAGCTCCAGGGGGGACTACGAGCAGTACTTC. It is translated as CASSRGDYEQYF.

CDR3 nucleotides: TGTGCCAGCAGCCCACAGGGGGCCGTCACTGAAGCTTTCTTT. Its protein product is CASSPQGAVTEAFF. The J gene is TRBJ1-1, the V gene TRBV7-9; TRBD1 agrees at 9 bases. V shed 5 bases, J shed 4 bases, and the junction held 5 bases outside the gene matches. Germline CDR1 reads SEHNR; CDR2 reads FQNEAQ (reference sequence). The CDR3 is made up of 14 amino acids.